Below are 16 T cell receptor beta chains sequenced from a single sample in a study of beta chain features in type 1 diabetes. The isolated RNA, all of it, was reverse transcribed, so expressed TCRB transcripts were what got sequenced. Clones were read by immunoSEQ multiplex PCR, and TCRdb kept only the in-frame ones, dropping some. This sample has about 360,000 clones, with roughly 12% found just once. Sequencing was done on a sample of naive CD4+ T cells from blood. The receptors derive from a man aged 18-30 years in good health.

This chain uses TRBV28 with TRBJ1-3, with D unclear. Germline assignment: CDR1 MDHEN and CDR2 SYDVKM. There are 13 residues in the CDR3. V shed 3 bases and J shed 2 bases, with 5 bases lying between them. In DNA form, the CDR3 reads TGTGCCAGCAGTTTGCCAGCTGGAAACACCATATATTTT. Translated, it gives CASSLPAGNTIYF. Together with reference TRBV28 and TRBJ1-3, the CDR3 gives the full variable domain: DVKVTQSSRYLVKRTGEKVFLECVQDMDHENMFWYRQDPGLGLRLIYFSYDVKMKEKGDIPEGYSVSREKKERFSLILESASTNQTSMYLCASSLPAGNTIYFGEGSWLTVV.

The V gene is TRBV9, the J gene TRBJ2-5, with TRBD1 identical over 7 bases. V dropped 4 bases and J dropped 1; count of bases not matched to a gene: 10. Looked up from germline, CDR1 is SGDLS and CDR2 is YYNGEE. The CDR3 extends over 16 amino acids. DNA for the CDR3: TGTGCCAGCAGCCCGACCGCCCGACAGGGCCAAGAGACCCAGTACTTC. It translates to CASSPTARQGQETQYF.

This clone has just a few counts. The chain links TRBV5-4 to TRBJ1-1; D possibly corresponds to TRBD1 (6 bases). V lost 4 bases and J 1 base, leaving 11 bases between the germline ends. Germline CDR1 SGHNT, CDR2 YYREEE (reference sequence). This CDR3 has 14 residues. The CDR3 DNA reads TGTGCCAGCAGCCCCGGACAGCCGAACACTGAAGCTTTCTTT. It yields the protein CASSPGQPNTEAFF.

This clone was seen a handful of times. The rearrangement uses TRBV7-9 and TRBJ1-3, with TRBD1 identical over 9 bases. CDR1 is SEHNR and CDR2 is FQNEAQ in the germline V gene (reference sequence). Unmatched junction bases numbered 4, after V lost 5 bases and J lost 2 bases. This CDR3 contains 15 residues. CDR3 protein: CASSQWTGAGNTIYF. CDR3 in DNA: TGTGCCAGCAGCCAGTGGACAGGGGCTGGAAACACCATATATTTT.

The CDR3 reads CASSVSGLAVVGDTQYF. The CDR3, as DNA: TGTGCCAGCAGCGTCTCGGGACTAGCGGTGGTAGGAGATACGCAGTATTTT. This sequence joins TRBV9 and TRBJ2-3, with TRBD2 identical over 11 bases. Germline-derived CDR1 and CDR2 are SGDLS and YYNGEE. This CDR3 region has 17 residues. V was pared by 2 bases and J by 5 bases, with 10 bases of the junction left unmatched.

This clone was observed a few times. The rearrangement joins TRBV2 to TRBJ1-1, with D possibly being TRBD1 (6 bases). The CDR3 loop spans 12 amino acids. CDR1 and CDR2 from the germline V gene are SNHLY and FYNNEI. Trimming took 8 bases from V and 4 from J, leaving 11 bases between them. This CDR3 is CASGQRGTEAFF. CDR3 sequence (DNA): TGTGCCAGCGGACAGAGGGGCACTGAAGCTTTCTTT.

This clone was detected a few times. The chain is built from TRBV6-5 and TRBJ2-5; TRBD2 might be the D (6 bases). The J call is in doubt because the DNA end fits TRBJ2-7 better. CDR1 and CDR2 from the germline V gene are MNHEY and SVGAGI. This CDR3 has 15 residues. CDR3 protein: CASSYSSGYSYEQYF. The DNA for the CDR3 is TGTGCCAGCAGTTACTCTAGCGGTTACTCCTACGAGCAGTACTTC.

This clone was found a few times. The genes are TRBV7-2 and TRBJ1-5; D is unclear. V lost 1 base to trimming and J lost 0 bases, with 10 bases between them. Germline CDR1 is SGHTA and CDR2 is FQGNSA. The CDR3 is 16 amino acids. The CDR3 DNA follows: TGTGCCAGCAGCTTAGGGCAGGTCAATAGCAATCAGCCCCAGCATTTT. It specifies CASSLGQVNSNQPQHF. Together with reference TRBV7-2 and TRBJ1-5, the CDR3 gives the full variable domain: GAGVSQSPSNKVTEKGKDVELRCDPISGHTALYWYRQSLGQGLEFLIYFQGNSAPDKSGLPSDRFSAERTGGSVSTLTIQRTQQEDSAVYLCASSLGQVNSNQPQHFGDGTRLSIL.

The chain's CDR3 is CASSQGGGMNTEAFF. CDR3 bases: TGCGCCAGCAGCCAAGGGGGAGGGATGAACACTGAAGCTTTCTTT. The chain employs TRBV4-3 and TRBJ1-1; no reliable D call. The CDR3 length is 15 residues. Looked up from germline, CDR1 is LGHNA and CDR2 is YSLEER. V gave up 1 base and J gave up 0 bases, with 9 bases separating them.

The chain joins TRBV7-6 to TRBJ2-5, with D perhaps TRBD1 (6 bases). CDR1 and CDR2 from the germline V gene are SGHVS and FNYEAQ. The CDR3 consists of 14 residues. V was clipped by 4 bases and J by 5 bases, with 14 bases between them. As DNA, the CDR3 is TGTGCCAGCAGCTCCCCTGTGGGGGCGGAGACCCAGTACTTC. Translated, it gives CASSSPVGAETQYF.

This clone was seen only a few times. V gene TRBV7-9 combines with J gene TRBJ2-1; 9 bases fit TRBD1. The ends lost 5 bases at V and 2 bases at J; junction bases unmatched: 7. The CDR3 has 16 amino acids. The germline V gene encodes CDR1 SEHNR and CDR2 FQNEAQ (reference sequence). The CDR3: CASSEQGAWTYNEQFF. The CDR3 DNA reads TGTGCCAGCAGCGAACAGGGGGCATGGACCTACAATGAGCAGTTCTTC.

The CDR3 spells CASSKNSGGGQPQHF. CDR3 sequence (DNA): TGTGCCAGCAGCAAAAACTCAGGGGGCGGACAGCCCCAGCATTTT. This sequence joins TRBV28 and TRBJ1-5; 8 positions match TRBD1. CDR1 and CDR2 (germline): MDHEN, SYDVKM. The V and J ends lost 6 bases and 7 bases, in that order; junction bases with no gene match: 11. The CDR3 has 15 amino acids.

This chain uses TRBV4-1 with TRBJ2-7; 11 bases align to TRBD1. The junction had 6 bases not matched to a gene; V was cut back by 8 bases and J by 3 bases. The CDR3 covers 14 residues. Per germline, CDR1 MGHRA and CDR2 YSYEKL. The CDR3 protein is CASARDRGFYEQYF. For the CDR3, the DNA is TGCGCCAGCGCGCGGGACAGGGGGTTCTACGAGCAGTACTTC.

The rearrangement links TRBV7-3 to TRBJ2-5; TRBD1 agrees at 7 bases. CDR3 size: 16 residues. V was clipped by 3 bases and J by 2 bases; unmatched bases: 9. Germline CDR1 reads SGHTA; CDR2 reads FQGTGA. CDR3 protein: CASSFGTDRRQETQYF. The CDR3, as DNA: TGTGCCAGCAGCTTTGGGACAGACAGGCGGCAAGAGACCCAGTACTTC.

This clone was detected only a few times. This chain connects TRBV11-2 to TRBJ1-1, with D unresolved. The CDR3 consists of 13 residues. Per germline, CDR1 SGHAT and CDR2 FQNNGV. Between the trimmed V and J ends, which lost 1 base and 5 bases, there was a span of 8 bases. Written as DNA, the CDR3 is TGTGCCAGCAGCTTAGTCCGGGGTACTGAAGCTTTCTTT. Amino acid sequence: CASSLVRGTEAFF. Variable domain in full (rest from reference TRBV11-2 and TRBJ1-1): EAGVAQSPRYKIIEKRQSVAFWCNPISGHATLYWYQQILGQGPKLLIQFQNNGVVDDSQLPKDRFSAERLKGVDSTLKIQPAKLEDSAVYLCASSLVRGTEAFFGQGTRLTVV.

This clone has just a few counts. The chain is built from TRBV9 and TRBJ2-1, with a possible D match to TRBD2 (5 bases). V lost 5 bases and J 9 bases, leaving 12 bases between the germline ends. CDR1 and CDR2 (germline): SGDLS, YYNGEE. The CDR3 contains 12 residues. CDR3 DNA: TGTGCCAGCAGTCAAGTCGCGGGTGAGCAGTTCTTC. Its protein product is CASSQVAGEQFF.